A single sample is the source of the 27 T cell receptor beta chains below, sequenced in a study of T cell responses to AZD1222 COVID-19 vaccine. The protocol was immunoSEQ multiplex PCR, while the TCRdb copy is restricted to in-frame clones and leaves out a portion. There are 110,000 to 150,000 clones in the sample; over 75% occur only once, and about 3% lies in the top ten. The starting material was peripheral blood, obtained on day 0 of AZD1222 vaccination. All receptors come from an adult in good health.

The chain employs TRBV15 and TRBJ1-5; no reliable D call. CDR3 length equals 13 residues. CDR1 and CDR2 (germline): LNHNV, YYDKDF (reference sequence). Trimming took 3 bases from V and 1 from J, leaving 4 bases between them. The CDR3 sequence: CATSSDSNQPQHF. The CDR3 coding sequence is TGTGCCACCAGCAGCGACAGCAATCAGCCCCAGCATTTT.

The V and J genes are TRBV5-1 and TRBJ1-4; weak D call: TRBD1 (6 bases). This CDR3 has 15 amino acids. Trimming removed 1 base from V and 8 bases from J, with 15 bases in between. Germline V lookup: CDR1 SGHRS, CDR2 YFSETQ. The chain's CDR3 is CASSLHPGAEEKLFF. The CDR3, as DNA: TGCGCCAGCAGCTTGCACCCGGGGGCGGAAGAAAAACTGTTTTTT.

The chain employs TRBV7-9 and TRBJ2-1; 10 bases are a match to TRBD2. The CDR3 is 15 amino acids. Germline CDR1 and CDR2: SEHNR and FQNEAQ (reference sequence). V was pared by 0 bases and J by 9 bases, with 5 bases of the junction left unmatched. The CDR3 protein is CASSLASGGAGEQFF. Written as DNA, the CDR3 is TGTGCCAGCAGCTTAGCGAGCGGGGGGGCAGGTGAGCAGTTCTTC.

The chain's CDR3 is CATSTGLAYLNEQFF. The CDR3 coding sequence is TGTGCCACTTCTACCGGACTAGCATACCTGAATGAGCAGTTCTTC. The chain has TRBV10-3 and TRBJ2-1; 8 nucleotides match TRBD2. Germline CDR1 reads ENHRY; CDR2 reads SYGVKD. The CDR3 has 15 residues. The V gene end was trimmed by 10 bases and the J gene end by 7 bases; junction bases not matched to a gene: 15.

The chain links TRBV2 to TRBJ1-1, with D possibly matching TRBD1 (5 bases). This CDR3 comprises 17 residues. V lost 3 bases and J lost 0, with 17 bases in between. CDR1 and CDR2 from the germline V gene are SNHLY and FYNNEI. The CDR3: CASSDGGWRIMNTEAFF. CDR3 in DNA: TGTGCCAGCAGTGATGGGGGGTGGAGGATCATGAACACTGAAGCTTTCTTT.

This chain links TRBV19 with TRBJ1-5; no firm D call. The V end lost 2 bases, the J end lost 4 bases, and 12 bases lay between the germline ends. This CDR3 has 15 amino acids. Germline CDR1 reads LNHDA; CDR2 reads SQIVND (reference sequence). CDR3 DNA sequence: TGTGCCAGTAGTATATTACGGTCGGTTAATCAGCCCCAGCATTTT. Its protein is CASSILRSVNQPQHF.

The rearrangement links TRBV25-1 to TRBJ2-5, with 12 bases that match TRBD2. The ends lost 6 bases at V and 2 bases at J; junction bases unmatched: 4. Germline V gene sequence: CDR1 MGHDK, CDR2 SYGVNS. The CDR3 has 15 amino acids. The CDR3 spells CASRTSGGSQETQYF. CDR3 DNA: TGTGCCAGCAGGACTAGCGGGGGCTCACAAGAGACCCAGTACTTC.

V gene TRBV9 combines with J gene TRBJ2-3; D unclear. CDR3 size: 15 residues. Germline V lookup: CDR1 SGDLS, CDR2 YYNGEE. Trimming removed 1 base at V and 1 base at J, with 10 bases between. CDR3 region: CASSVLTSGTDTQYF. CDR3 DNA sequence: TGTGCCAGCAGCGTATTGACGAGTGGCACAGATACGCAGTATTTT.

This chain connects TRBV5-1 to TRBJ2-7; TRBD2 matches at 9 bases. In germline, CDR1 is SGHRS, CDR2 YFSETQ. The CDR3 runs 14 residues. The V gene end was trimmed by 7 bases and the J gene end by 4 bases; junction bases not matched to a gene: 9. The CDR3 nucleotides read TGCGCCAGCTGGGGGGCGGGAGGGAATTACGAGCAGTACTTC. It translates to CASWGAGGNYEQYF.

This clone has only one observation. The chain carries TRBV29-1 and TRBJ2-1; D unclear. From germline, CDR1 is SQVTM and CDR2 ANQGSEA. V shed 4 bases and J shed 2 bases, with 3 bases lying between them. The CDR3 contains 11 residues. CDR3 bases: TGCAGCGTTGGGGCCTACAATGAGCAGTTCTTC. This gives the protein CSVGAYNEQFF.

The chain recombines TRBV11-2 with TRBJ1-1; D may be TRBD1 (6 bases). Germline-derived CDR1 and CDR2 are SGHAT and FQNNGV. CDR3 length: 14 amino acids. V was pared by 8 bases and J by 2 bases, with 15 bases between. The CDR3 DNA is TGTGCCAGCTGCCCGGGACACTCTAACACTGAAGCTTTCTTT. Its translation is CASCPGHSNTEAFF.

The rearrangement uses TRBV4-1 and TRBJ2-2, with D perhaps TRBD1 (6 bases). This CDR3 spans 17 amino acids. Germline V gene sequence: CDR1 MGHRA, CDR2 YSYEKL. V was shortened by 0 bases and J by 0 bases, with 11 bases between the two germline ends. The CDR3 coding sequence is TGCGCCAGCAGCCAAGATTCTGGGGGCGCGAACACCGGGGAGCTGTTTTTT. It codes for CASSQDSGGANTGELFF.

The V and J genes are TRBV18 and TRBJ2-7; TRBD1 matches at 7 bases. J lost 0 bases, V lost 3 bases, and 5 bases had no gene match. The CDR3 is 15 amino acids. The germline V gene encodes CDR1 KGHSH and CDR2 LQKENI. The CDR3 sequence is CASSPGQVNSYEQYF. For the CDR3, the DNA is TGTGCCAGCTCACCCGGACAGGTCAACTCCTACGAGCAGTACTTC.

The chain carries TRBV7-2 and TRBJ1-1; possible D gene TRBD1, 5 bases. Trimming took off 1 base at V and 1 base at J, with 10 bases between the two ends. The CDR3 is 15 residues long. Germline V gene sequence: CDR1 SGHTA, CDR2 FQGNSA. Written as DNA, the CDR3 is TGTGCCAGCAGCTTAGACGGGGACCAGAACACTGAAGCTTTCTTT. Its protein is CASSLDGDQNTEAFF.

The rearrangement links TRBV27 to TRBJ1-2, with 7 positions matching TRBD1. The CDR3 loop spans 15 amino acids. With V trimmed by 5 bases and J by 0 bases, 6 bases remained unmatched. Germline CDR1 MNHEY, CDR2 SMNVEV (reference sequence). This CDR3 reads CASSLTGLPNYGYTF. The CDR3 region has the DNA TGTGCCAGCAGTCTGACAGGGTTGCCTAACTATGGCTACACCTTC.

The chain uses TRBV6-5 and TRBJ1-1, with D unresolved. V shed 6 bases and J shed 0 bases, with 8 bases lying between them. Germline lookup yields CDR1 MNHEY and CDR2 SVGAGI. The length of the CDR3 is 13 residues. The chain's CDR3 is CASRGRLNTEAFF. The CDR3 bases are TGTGCCAGCAGGGGCAGATTGAACACTGAAGCTTTCTTT.

The rearrangement uses TRBV19 and TRBJ2-5; TRBD2 agrees at 9 bases. V lost 6 bases to trimming and J lost 3 bases; unmatched junction nucleotides: 5. Germline CDR1 is LNHDA and CDR2 is SQIVND (reference sequence). This CDR3 comprises 14 residues. CDR3 coding DNA: TGTGCCAGTAGGAAGACTAGCGGCAAAGAGACCCAGTACTTC. Protein sequence: CASRKTSGKETQYF.

The V gene is TRBV30, the J gene TRBJ2-7; 8 bases are a match to TRBD1. This CDR3 spans 14 amino acids. Trimming cost V 0 bases and J 0 bases; bases outside gene matches: 1. Germline CDR1 is GTSNPN and CDR2 is SVGIG (reference sequence). CDR3 in amino acids: CAWSVQGVSYEQYF. DNA for the CDR3: TGTGCCTGGAGTGTACAGGGGGTCTCCTACGAGCAGTACTTC.

The genes are TRBV6-1 and TRBJ1-2; tentatively, D is TRBD1 (5 bases). Trimming took 10 bases from V and 9 from J, leaving 27 bases between them. This CDR3 comprises 15 residues. Germline V gene lookup returns CDR1 MNHNS and CDR2 SASEGT. This CDR3 is CATREGPTGFGSYTF. DNA of the CDR3: TGTGCCACCAGGGAAGGGCCGACGGGGTTCGGAAGCTACACCTTC.

This sequence joins TRBV27 and TRBJ1-4; D is undetermined. Germline CDR1 reads MNHEY; CDR2 reads SMNVEV (reference sequence). Trimming removed 2 bases at V and 8 bases at J, with 12 bases between. This CDR3 contains 14 residues. The CDR3 nucleotides read TGTGCCAGCAGTTTACAAGGTGCTGGGGAAAAACTGTTTTTT. Translated, it gives CASSLQGAGEKLFF. Full variable domain (rest looked up from reference TRBV27 and TRBJ1-4): EAQVTQNPRYLITVTGKKLTVTCSQNMNHEYMSWYRQDPGLGLRQIYYSMNVEVTDKGDVPEGYKVSRKEKRNFPLILESPSPNQTSLYFCASSLQGAGEKLFFGSGTQLSVL.

The chain carries TRBV28 and TRBJ1-5; D is unclear. The CDR3 spans 12 residues. With 4 bases removed from V and 4 bases from J, the gap between germline ends came to 5 bases. Germline V gives CDR1 MDHEN, CDR2 SYDVKM. For the CDR3, the DNA is TGTGCCAGCAGTTCGGGGAATCAGCCCCAGCATTTT. Translation: CASSSGNQPQHF.

The chain links TRBV5-6 to TRBJ2-1, with a possible D match to TRBD2 (6 bases). This CDR3 contains 15 residues. Looked up from germline, CDR1 is SGHDT and CDR2 is YYEEEE. Trimming shortened V by 5 bases and J by 2 bases, and 14 bases separated the two germline ends. In DNA, the CDR3 is TGTGCCAGCAGGCGCGGGACTTATACCTACAATGAGCAGTTCTTC. Translating it yields CASRRGTYTYNEQFF.

The rearrangement joins TRBV7-3 to TRBJ1-1; TRBD1 agrees at 9 bases. The CDR3 spans 14 residues. V was clipped by 5 bases and J by 5 bases; unmatched bases: 6. Germline V CDR1 and CDR2: SGHTA, FQGTGA. The CDR3 protein is CASSLGTGRTEAFF. CDR3 sequence (DNA): TGTGCCAGCAGCCTAGGGACAGGGAGGACTGAAGCTTTCTTT. The full variable domain, rest sourced from reference TRBV7-3 and TRBJ1-1, is GAGVSQTPSNKVTEKGKYVELRCDPISGHTALYWYRQSLGQGPEFLIYFQGTGAADDSGLPNDRFFAVRPEGSVSTLKIQRTERGDSAVYLCASSLGTGRTEAFFGQGTRLTVV.

CDR3 amino acids: CAINGGTSGRSWFF. CDR3 in DNA: TGTGCCATCAACGGCGGGACTAGCGGGAGAAGTTGGTTCTTC. J is TRBJ2-1 and V is TRBV10-3; the match to TRBD2 covers 14 bases. With 7 bases clipped from V and 15 bases from J, the junction kept 11 bases outside the gene matches. The CDR3 loop spans 14 amino acids. CDR1 is ENHRY and CDR2 is SYGVKD in the germline V gene.

The gene calls are TRBV30 and TRBJ2-6, with 9 bases identical to TRBD1. There are 16 residues in the CDR3. V shed 5 bases, J shed 3 bases, and the junction held 8 bases outside the gene matches. Germline V gives CDR1 GTSNPN, CDR2 SVGIG (reference sequence). The CDR3: CAWYRDRVYGANVLTF. The CDR3 region has the DNA TGTGCCTGGTACCGGGACAGGGTTTATGGGGCCAACGTCCTGACTTTC.

This sequence joins TRBV10-3 and TRBJ2-7, with 8 bases that match TRBD1. Per the germline V gene, CDR1 is ENHRY and CDR2 is SYGVKD. This CDR3 contains 13 residues. The V gene end was trimmed by 10 bases and the J gene end by 4 bases; junction bases not matched to a gene: 9. The CDR3 spells CATRTGQGYEQYF. The CDR3 coding sequence is TGTGCCACCAGGACAGGGCAGGGTTACGAGCAGTACTTC.

The chain employs TRBV29-1 and TRBJ1-2; 11 bases align to TRBD1. CDR3 size: 15 residues. With 5 bases clipped from V and 3 bases from J, the junction kept 8 bases outside the gene matches. The germline V gene has CDR1 SQVTM and CDR2 ANQGSEA. The CDR3 here is CSVRKEDRGHYGYTF. CDR3 nucleotide sequence: TGCAGCGTTCGGAAAGAGGACAGGGGGCACTATGGCTACACCTTC.